A single sample is the source of the 29 T cell receptor beta chains below, sequenced in a study of OX40 agonist ivuxolimab in advanced cancers. Only in-frame clones appear in the TCRdb table, and some are missing; sequencing was by immunoSEQ multiplex PCR. The repertoire holds some 23,000 clones, over 70% seen once, with around 20% in the top ten. This sample comprised CD4+ or CD8+ T cells sorted from blood, obtained in a trial of the OX40 agonist ivuxolimab. Receptors originate from an adult with an advanced solid tumor such as melanoma, head and neck, liver or kidney cancer.

This clone is deemed medium-sized (0.01 to 0.1%). This chain connects TRBV13 to TRBJ2-7, with 10 bases lining up with TRBD1. This CDR3 region has 17 residues. With V trimmed by 4 bases and J by 1 base, 10 bases remained unmatched. The germline CDR1 and CDR2 sequences are PRHDT and FYEKMQ (reference sequence). For the CDR3, the DNA is TGTGCCAGCAGCTCGACGACAGGGGGCGGATGGTCCTACGAGCAGTACTTC. It yields the protein CASSSTTGGGWSYEQYF.

The gene calls are TRBV27 and TRBJ2-3; 10 nucleotides line up with TRBD2. This CDR3 has 14 residues. Germline V lookup: CDR1 MNHEY, CDR2 SMNVEV (reference sequence). V gave up 5 bases and J gave up 4 bases; unmatched junction bases: 3. The CDR3 loop reads CASSPLAGADTQYF. In nucleotides, the CDR3 is TGTGCCAGCAGTCCTCTAGCGGGGGCAGATACGCAGTATTTT.

CDR3 sequence reads: CASSPSEDRATEAFF. CDR3 in DNA: TGTGCCAGCAGCCCCAGCGAGGACAGGGCCACTGAAGCTTTCTTT. This chain connects TRBV6-5 to TRBJ1-1; TRBD1 matches at 8 bases. The CDR3 runs 15 residues. The germline CDR1 and CDR2 sequences are MNHEY and SVGAGI. The J segment lost 4 bases and the V segment lost 6 bases, leaving 10 bases of the junction unmatched.

The rearrangement joins TRBV5-4 to TRBJ2-5; TRBD1 is a possible D gene (6 bases). The CDR3 runs to 13 residues. CDR1 is SGHNT, CDR2 YYREEE, per germline (reference sequence). Trimming removed 3 bases at V and 2 bases at J, with 8 bases between. The CDR3 loop reads CASSWTVQETQYF. CDR3 nucleotide sequence: TGTGCCAGCAGCTGGACAGTACAAGAGACCCAGTACTTC.

The chain joins TRBV11-2 to TRBJ2-2, with D perhaps matching TRBD1 (7 bases). This CDR3 has 17 residues. Germline CDR1 SGHAT, CDR2 FQNNGV. Trimming left V 7 bases short and J 2 bases short, with 20 bases between. The CDR3 protein is CASTHFGGTANTGELFF. The CDR3 coding sequence is TGTGCCAGCACTCATTTTGGGGGGACAGCTAACACCGGGGAGCTGTTTTTT.

Here the CDR3 DNA reads TGTGCCAGCAGCTTCGTGGGGAGCGAGAGCACAGATACGCAGTATTTT. This translates into CASSFVGSESTDTQYF. The V call is TRBV13, the J call TRBJ2-3; maybe TRBD2 (5 bases). This CDR3 has 16 residues. Per the germline V gene, CDR1 is PRHDT and CDR2 is FYEKMQ (reference sequence). The V gene lost 3 bases and the J gene lost 0 bases, with 13 bases spanning the gap.

The chain uses TRBV4-2 and TRBJ2-7; D is possibly TRBD2 (6 bases). The CDR3 loop spans 15 amino acids. The germline CDR1 and CDR2 sequences are LGHNA and YNFKEQ. With 4 bases removed from V and 5 bases from J, the gap between germline ends came to 18 bases. CDR3 region: CASSPVGTGTHEQYF. In nucleotides, the CDR3 is TGTGCCAGCAGCCCAGTAGGGACTGGTACACACGAGCAGTACTTC.

This clone occurred a few times. Other DNA variants within this sample encode the same CDR3. The V call is TRBV4-3, the J call TRBJ2-2; 7 nucleotides agree with TRBD1. Germline values: CDR1 LGHNA, CDR2 YSLEER. The junction had 0 bases not matched to a gene; V was cut back by 1 base and J by 1 base. The CDR3 runs to 15 residues. In DNA form, the CDR3 reads TGCGCCAGCAGCCAAGGGACAGGGAACACCGGGGAGCTGTTTTTT. Its translation is CASSQGTGNTGELFF.

The chain carries TRBV28 and TRBJ2-3; 11 bases are shared with TRBD2. V was pared by 8 bases and J by 0 bases, with 10 bases of the junction left unmatched. Germline V gene sequence: CDR1 MDHEN, CDR2 SYDVKM. The CDR3 spans 17 residues. The CDR3 DNA follows: TGTGCCAGCGGGGGGACTAGCGGTCCATCTAGCACAGATACGCAGTATTTT. It codes for CASGGTSGPSSTDTQYF.

V usage is TRBV2 and J usage is TRBJ1-4; D ambiguous. This CDR3 comprises 14 residues. Trimming pared 3 bases from V and 0 bases from J, leaving 5 bases between. Germline-derived CDR1 and CDR2 are SNHLY and FYNNEI. CDR3 in DNA: TGTGCCAGCAGTGACCCAGCAACTAATGAAAAACTGTTTTTT. Its protein product is CASSDPATNEKLFF.

This clone was counted between two and nine times. DNA for the CDR3: TGTGCCATCAGTGATAGTCCCTCGTCCGCCTACAATGAGCAGTTCTTC. This sequence encodes CAISDSPSSAYNEQFF. The chain recombines TRBV10-3 with TRBJ2-1; the D is unclear. This CDR3 comprises 16 residues. CDR1 is ENHRY, CDR2 SYGVKD, per germline. V dropped 3 bases and J dropped 2 bases, with 14 bases sitting between them.

The chain couples TRBV19 to TRBJ2-1; 7 bases fit TRBD2. The germline V gene has CDR1 LNHDA and CDR2 SQIVND (reference sequence). Losses at the gene ends were 7 bases for V and 8 bases for J; bases not matched to a gene: 5. The CDR3 loop spans 12 amino acids. The CDR3 spells CASIGRVDEQFF. The CDR3 nucleotides are TGTGCCAGTATTGGGAGGGTAGATGAGCAGTTCTTC.

The rearrangement links TRBV19 to TRBJ1-2; weak D call: TRBD1 (5 bases). Per the germline V gene, CDR1 is LNHDA and CDR2 is SQIVND (reference sequence). CDR3 length: 13 residues. The CDR3 coding sequence is TGTGTCTCAAGGGGAGGAACTAACTATGGCTACACCTTC. As protein: CVSRGGTNYGYTF.

The chain recombines TRBV2 with TRBJ1-2; D is ambiguous. The CDR3 contains 13 residues. CDR1 SNHLY and CDR2 FYNNEI come from the germline V gene. V shed 3 bases and J shed 2 bases, with 7 bases lying between them. The CDR3: CASSDEGNYGYTF. In DNA, the CDR3 is TGTGCCAGCAGTGACGAGGGCAACTATGGCTACACCTTC.

The gene calls are TRBV9 and TRBJ2-3; D gene uncertain. Per germline, CDR1 SGDLS and CDR2 YYNGEE. CDR3 length: 13 residues. V was pared by 0 bases and J by 3 bases, with 5 bases between. The CDR3 loop reads CASSVVGTDTQYF. Written as DNA, the CDR3 is TGTGCCAGCAGCGTAGTGGGTACAGATACGCAGTATTTT.

Notes on this clone: The sample contains more than one DNA sequence encoding this CDR3. The chain carries TRBV15 and TRBJ2-5, with a possible D match to TRBD2 (6 bases). The germline CDR1 and CDR2 sequences are LNHNV and YYDKDF (reference sequence). The CDR3 sequence is 14 residues long. The germline V and J ends were trimmed by 0 bases and 4 bases, with 9 bases remaining between them. CDR3 residues: CATSRDRRGETQYF. The CDR3 region has the DNA TGTGCCACCAGCAGAGATCGGAGGGGAGAGACCCAGTACTTC.

The J gene is TRBJ2-3, the V gene TRBV9; D might be TRBD1 (5 bases). The germline CDR1 and CDR2 sequences are SGDLS and YYNGEE. V lost 0 bases, J lost 4 bases, and 9 bases lay in between. The CDR3 covers 14 residues. The DNA of the CDR3 is TGTGCCAGCAGCGTAGTTTCAGGGCCAGATACGCAGTATTTT. Protein product: CASSVVSGPDTQYF. The whole variable domain, filled in from reference TRBV9 and TRBJ2-3, reads DSGVTQTPKHLITATGQRVTLRCSPRSGDLSVYWYQQSLDQGLQFLIQYYNGEERAKGNILERFSAQQFPDLHSELNLSSLELGDSALYFCASSVVSGPDTQYFGPGTRLTVL.

This clone was counted a single time. The chain carries TRBV6-1 and TRBJ2-2; D is perhaps TRBD1 (7 bases). From germline, CDR1 is MNHNS and CDR2 SASEGT. Trimming stripped 1 base from V and 6 bases from J, with 15 bases between. The length of the CDR3 is 16 residues. CDR3 amino acids: CASSEGIRGTPGELFF. CDR3 nucleotides: TGTGCCAGCAGTGAAGGGATCAGGGGGACTCCCGGGGAGCTGTTTTTT.

The chain couples TRBV5-6 to TRBJ1-1; TRBD1 might be the D (5 bases). Deletions cut 5 bases from V and 7 bases from J, with 12 bases between. This CDR3 comprises 12 residues. Germline CDR1 reads SGHDT; CDR2 reads YYEEEE. CDR3 sequence reads: CASRWGSGEAFF. The CDR3 nucleotides read TGTGCCAGCAGGTGGGGCAGCGGTGAAGCTTTCTTT. The full variable domain, in which reference TRBV5-6 and TRBJ1-1 provide the parts outside the CDR3, is DAGVTQSPTHLIKTRGQQVTLRCSPKSGHDTVSWYQQALGQGPQFIFQYYEEEERQRGNFPDRFSGHQFPNYSSELNVNALLLGDSALYLCASRWGSGEAFFGQGTRLTVV.

This chain connects TRBV2 to TRBJ1-4; D remains ambiguous. The CDR3 contains 11 residues. The germline CDR1 and CDR2 sequences are SNHLY and FYNNEI. The V gene lost 8 bases and the J gene lost 7 bases, with 8 bases spanning the gap. The CDR3 DNA is TGTGCCAGCTTCCAAAGTGAAAAACTGTTTTTT. This translates into CASFQSEKLFF.

V is TRBV19 and J is TRBJ1-2; the D is unclear. The CDR3 is 11 amino acids. In germline, CDR1 is LNHDA, CDR2 SQIVND (reference sequence). The V gene lost 4 bases and the J gene lost 8 bases, with 8 bases spanning the gap. The CDR3 sequence is CASSTSAGYTF. The CDR3 DNA is TGTGCCAGTAGTACTTCGGCCGGCTACACCTTC.

As regards this clone: The limits of the CDR3 on the DNA are not certain, so only TCRdb's listed CDR3 is given. This chain links TRBV21-1 with TRBJ2-1; TRBD1, as called in the table, went unchecked against the DNA. TRBV21-1 is shown as a pseudogene. The CDR3 is 15 residues long, counting both termini. The CDR3 here is CASSKVGQGADEQFF.

The chain couples TRBV5-1 to TRBJ2-7; unclear D gene. The CDR3 is made up of 14 amino acids. The ends were cut back, 1 base at V and 2 bases at J, with 10 bases in the middle. Germline CDR1 and CDR2: SGHRS and YFSETQ. CDR3 sequence reads: CASSLFRFPYEQYF. The CDR3 DNA sequence: TGCGCCAGCAGCTTGTTCAGGTTCCCCTACGAGCAGTACTTC.

The chain has TRBV6-5 and TRBJ2-7; D possibly uses TRBD1 or TRBD2 (5 bases each). Germline V CDR1 and CDR2: MNHEY, SVGAGI. This CDR3 spans 15 amino acids. Trimming pared 2 bases from V and 0 bases from J, leaving 11 bases between. The chain's CDR3 is CASSYEGPSSYEQYF. The CDR3 DNA follows: TGTGCCAGCAGTTACGAGGGGCCGAGCTCCTACGAGCAGTACTTC.

The rearrangement links TRBV14 to TRBJ2-7, with D possibly being TRBD1 or TRBD2 (6 bases each). V lost 6 bases and J 3 bases, leaving 15 bases between the germline ends. This CDR3 is 14 amino acids long. Germline V gene lookup returns CDR1 SGHDN and CDR2 FVKESK. The CDR3: CASRSSGALYEQYF. Here the CDR3 DNA reads TGTGCCAGCAGAAGTTCGGGGGCCCTCTACGAGCAGTACTTC.

This clone was counted once. The rearrangement joins TRBV6-4 to TRBJ2-7; a possible D gene is TRBD1 (5 bases). From germline, CDR1 is MRHNA and CDR2 SNTAGT. V lost 4 bases and J 5 bases, leaving 12 bases between the germline ends. CDR3 length: 13 amino acids. As DNA, the CDR3 is TGTGCCAGCAGTGTGACAGTTGCGGACGAGCAGTACTTC. Translation gives CASSVTVADEQYF.

This clone occurred once. The V and J genes are TRBV4-1 and TRBJ2-2; TRBD2 aligns across 10 bases. The germline V gene encodes CDR1 MGHRA and CDR2 YSYEKL. The V and J ends lost 0 bases and 6 bases, in that order; junction bases with no gene match: 7. The CDR3 has 17 residues. The CDR3 protein is CASSQDKSGGGAGELFF. CDR3 sequence (DNA): TGCGCCAGCAGCCAAGATAAAAGCGGGGGGGGCGCCGGGGAGCTGTTTTTT.

The rearrangement uses TRBV28 and TRBJ1-4; the D is unclear. This CDR3 comprises 14 residues. The V and J ends lost 5 bases and 5 bases respectively, with 12 bases between them. Germline CDR1 is MDHEN and CDR2 is SYDVKM. The CDR3 sequence: CASSPPPSNEKLFF. The CDR3 DNA is TGTGCCAGCAGTCCCCCGCCATCCAATGAAAAACTGTTTTTT.

The chain joins TRBV4-3 to TRBJ2-7; 13 nucleotides line up with TRBD2. V gave up 5 bases and J gave up 0 bases; unmatched junction bases: 10. This CDR3 is 18 amino acids long. Per germline, CDR1 LGHNA and CDR2 YSLEER. CDR3 sequence reads: CASSVGTSGAVSSYEQYF. The CDR3 DNA follows: TGCGCCAGCAGCGTTGGGACTAGCGGGGCCGTAAGCTCCTACGAGCAGTACTTC.